The rows below give T cell receptor beta chains drawn from one sample of a study of shared clonotypes between healthy human individuals. Method: immunoSEQ multiplex PCR; TCRdb's copy keeps in-frame clones and lacks some. The table shows hundreds of thousands of clones, with around three quarters occurring only once. The sample consisted of memory CD4+ T cells sorted from blood. The receptors were gathered from a woman in her 30s in good health. The CDR3 runs from the conserved cysteine through the conserved F or W. Each record gives: CDR3 protein, CDR3 DNA, V gene, D gene, J gene, clone size. A D gene is named only where the DNA matches it firmly. Not every row has a clone size; where given, it reads once, few, many or a size class.

CASSLGREGPNEQFF	TGCGCCAGCAGCTTGGGGCGGGAGGGCCCCAATGAGCAGTTCTTC	TRBV5-1	TRBD2	TRBJ2-1	NA
CASSSSPRTANTGELFF	TGCGCCAGCAGTTCTAGTCCTAGGACAGCGAACACCGGGGAGCTGTTTTTT	TRBV10-1	NA	TRBJ2-2	few
CASREGGAHLPEAFF	TGTGCCAGTAGAGAAGGGGGCGCGCACCTTCCTGAAGCTTTCTTT	TRBV19	TRBD1	TRBJ1-1	few
CASRDSSWDYEQYF	TGTGCCAGCAGGGACTCCAGCTGGGACTACGAGCAGTACTTC	TRBV2	NA	TRBJ2-7	NA
CASSLFTGRRRGSTGELFF	TGTGCCAGCAGCTTGTTTACGGGGCGGAGGAGAGGGTCCACCGGGGAGCTGTTTTTT	TRBV7-9	NA	TRBJ2-2	NA
CASSLHGAGANVLTF	TGCGCCAGCAGCTTGCACGGGGCCGGGGCCAACGTCCTGACTTTC	TRBV5-1	NA	TRBJ2-6	once
CASRWTASEAFF	TGTGCCAGCAGGTGGACAGCGAGTGAAGCTTTCTTT	TRBV28	NA	TRBJ1-1	NA
CASNGLAVTDTQYF	TGTGCCAGCAACGGATTGGCGGTCACAGATACGCAGTATTTT	TRBV11-2	NA	TRBJ2-3	NA
CASSLNGGRAGAEAFF	TGCGCCAGCAGCTTGAACGGGGGACGCGCTGGGGCTGAAGCTTTCTTT	TRBV5-1	NA	TRBJ1-1	NA
CASSERTGIAYEQYF	TGTGCCAGCAGTGAGAGGACAGGGATCGCCTACGAGCAGTACTTC	TRBV2	TRBD1	TRBJ2-7	NA
CASSWGGMNTEAFF	TGTGCCAGCAGCTGGGGGGGAATGAACACTGAAGCTTTCTTT	TRBV5-4	NA	TRBJ1-1	NA
CAWSTGNQPQHF	TGTGCCTGGTCAACAGGGAACCAGCCCCAGCATTTT	TRBV30	NA	TRBJ1-5	NA
CASSPPGLAGSVEQFF	TGTGCCAGCTCACCACCGGGACTAGCGGGAAGTGTTGAGCAGTTCTTC	TRBV18	TRBD2	TRBJ2-1	NA
CASSHFSVQETQYF	TGTGCCAGCAGCCACTTCAGCGTACAAGAGACCCAGTACTTC	TRBV11-2	NA	TRBJ2-5	once
CASSEPAGELATYNEQFF	TGTGCCAGCAGTGAACCGGCGGGAGAGCTAGCGACCTACAATGAGCAGTTCTTC	TRBV25-1	TRBD2	TRBJ2-1	NA
CASSDKGWLTTGELFF	TGTGCCAGCAGTGACAAAGGGTGGTTGACCACCGGGGAGCTGTTTTTT	TRBV6-1	NA	TRBJ2-2	NA
CAISESITEAFF	TGTGCCATCAGTGAGTCGATCACTGAAGCTTTCTTT	TRBV10-3	NA	TRBJ1-1	NA
CASREQGRGTDTQYF	TGTGCCAGCAGGGAGCAGGGTAGGGGAACAGATACGCAGTATTTT	TRBV28	NA	TRBJ2-3	once
CSVEDLEKGIFDYGYTF	TGCAGCGTTGAAGATCTTGAGAAGGGTATTTTTGACTATGGCTACACCTTC	TRBV29-1	NA	TRBJ1-2	many
CASSLGSGTGETGELFF	TGTGCCAGCAGCTTAGGTTCCGGGACAGGGGAAACCGGGGAGCTGTTTTTT	TRBV11-3	TRBD1	TRBJ2-2	NA